Listed here are 17 T cell receptor beta chains from one sample, sequenced in a study of cytomegalovirus exposure and HLA in healthy donors. The primer mix had 60 Vbeta and 13 Jbeta primers. The table came from immunoSEQ multiplex PCR; TCRdb's copy has only in-frame clones and leaves some out. The sample includes some 180,000 clones, about 9.4% seen only once; the top ten take 1% to 1.5%. The sample was PBMCs. These receptor sequences come from a woman aged 25-40 years in good health and CMV-seropositive.

The gene calls are TRBV15 and TRBJ2-7; weak D call: TRBD1 (5 bases). The CDR3 length is 14 residues. Trimming shortened V by 1 base and J by 0 bases, and 7 bases separated the two germline ends. Germline-derived CDR1 and CDR2 are LNHNV and YYDKDF (reference sequence). The CDR3 spells CATSRGQTSYEQYF. The CDR3 coding sequence is TGTGCCACCAGCAGAGGACAGACCTCCTACGAGCAGTACTTC.

This clone appeared a few times. V gene TRBV6-6 combines with J gene TRBJ2-2; TRBD2 agrees at 9 bases. V trimming: 2 bases; J trimming: 3 bases; junction bases outside the gene matches: 4. The CDR3 has 16 residues. CDR1 and CDR2 from the germline V gene are MNHNY and SVGAGI (reference sequence). The CDR3 loop is CASSYPGGRDTGELFF. CDR3 nucleotides: TGTGCCAGCAGTTACCCTGGCGGGAGGGACACCGGGGAGCTGTTTTTT.

This clone was counted a few times. The V and J genes are TRBV7-7 and TRBJ2-1; TRBD2 agrees at 9 bases. CDR1 is SSHAT, CDR2 FNYEAQ, per germline (reference sequence). Trimming took 6 bases from V and 0 from J; bases not matched to a gene: 12. The CDR3 loop spans 18 amino acids. The CDR3, as DNA: TGTGCCAGCAGTAGCGGGGCGGGAGGGCCGCTCTCCTACAATGAGCAGTTCTTC. Its protein is CASSSGAGGPLSYNEQFF.

The genes are TRBV5-1 and TRBJ2-7; 9 bases align to TRBD1. The CDR3 is made up of 16 amino acids. Germline CDR1 SGHRS, CDR2 YFSETQ. V lost 4 bases and J lost 7; bases outside the gene matches: 15. CDR3 sequence reads: CASSLHGTGSGWEQYF. CDR3 DNA: TGCGCCAGCAGCCTCCATGGGACAGGGTCCGGTTGGGAGCAGTACTTC.

This clone was counted only a few times. The chain uses TRBV11-2 and TRBJ1-1; D unclear. CDR1 and CDR2 from the germline V gene are SGHAT and FQNNGV. Trimming took 3 bases from V and 6 from J, leaving 8 bases between them. The CDR3 is 12 residues long. CDR3 in amino acids: CASSFLLAEAFF. The CDR3 DNA reads as TGTGCCAGCAGCTTTCTCCTTGCTGAAGCTTTCTTT.

This clone was counted a few times. The genes are TRBV5-1 and TRBJ2-7; perhaps TRBD1 as D (6 bases). The CDR3 sequence is 12 residues long. In germline, CDR1 is SGHRS, CDR2 YFSETQ. Trimming removed 4 bases at V and 5 bases at J, with 10 bases between. This chain's CDR3 is CASSLDRHEQYF. In DNA form, the CDR3 reads TGCGCCAGCAGCCTGGACAGACACGAGCAGTACTTC.

This clone was seen a few times. The rearrangement uses TRBV5-4 and TRBJ1-3; unclear D gene. V shed 4 bases and J shed 0 bases, with 11 bases lying between them. Germline V gene sequence: CDR1 SGHNT, CDR2 YYREEE (reference sequence). The CDR3 covers 15 residues. Here the CDR3 reads CASSADYSSGNTIYF. The DNA of the CDR3 is TGTGCCAGCAGCGCGGATTACTCCTCTGGAAACACCATATATTTT.

This chain links TRBV4-1 with TRBJ2-7; 9 bases are shared with TRBD1. J lost 5 bases, V lost 4 bases, and 9 bases had no gene match. The CDR3 has 15 residues. Germline V gene sequence: CDR1 MGHRA, CDR2 YSYEKL. The CDR3 DNA is TGCGCCAGCAGCCCCAGACAGGGGGGAAGCGACGAGCAGTACTTC. It codes for CASSPRQGGSDEQYF.

This clone was picked up a small number of times. The genes are TRBV11-2 and TRBJ2-3; 11 nucleotides line up with TRBD1. The CDR3 totals 17 residues. Looked up from germline, CDR1 is SGHAT and CDR2 is FQNNGV. With V trimmed by 1 base and J by 5 bases, 8 bases remained unmatched. CDR3 in DNA: TGTGCCAGCAGCTTAGCCGAGGACAGGGGGCAGGTAGATACGCAGTATTTT. Its protein product is CASSLAEDRGQVDTQYF.

This clone has only a few counts. The gene calls are TRBV30 and TRBJ2-5; tentative D call: TRBD2 (7 bases). CDR3 length: 13 amino acids. Germline V gene sequence: CDR1 GTSNPN, CDR2 SVGIG (reference sequence). Trimming removed 1 base at V and 4 bases at J, with 10 bases between. CDR3 nucleotide sequence: TGTGCCTGGAGTGACGGGGGGCGAGAGACCCAGTACTTC. This codes for CAWSDGGRETQYF.

V usage is TRBV2 and J usage is TRBJ1-5; a weak D match, TRBD1 (5 bases). The germline V gene encodes CDR1 SNHLY and CDR2 FYNNEI. V was pared by 2 bases and J by 7 bases, with 9 bases between. The CDR3 spans 13 residues. In DNA, the CDR3 is TGTGCCAGCAGTGAATTTGGGGGGCAGCCCCAGCATTTT. Translating gives CASSEFGGQPQHF.

V gene TRBV10-1 combines with J gene TRBJ1-1, with TRBD1 matching 7 bases. Germline V CDR1 and CDR2: WNHNN, SYGVQD (reference sequence). The CDR3 totals 15 residues. The V segment lost 6 bases and the J segment 0 bases; nucleotides outside the gene matches: 7. The CDR3 loop reads CASRRQGNMNTEAFF. In DNA form, the CDR3 reads TGCGCCAGCAGGAGACAGGGAAATATGAACACTGAAGCTTTCTTT.

This clone was detected only a few times. The chain recombines TRBV10-3 with TRBJ2-2, with 9 bases identical to TRBD1. Germline CDR1 ENHRY, CDR2 SYGVKD. The junction had 10 bases not matched to a gene; V was cut back by 5 bases and J by 0 bases. The CDR3 length is 18 residues. The CDR3 reads CAISPGQGSTPNTGELFF. The CDR3 nucleotides read TGTGCCATCAGTCCGGGACAGGGCTCCACCCCGAACACCGGGGAGCTGTTTTTT.

This clone occurred a few times. The V gene is TRBV5-1, the J gene TRBJ1-2; 9 bases are a match to TRBD1. Per germline, CDR1 SGHRS and CDR2 YFSETQ. V lost 0 bases, J lost 8 bases, and 5 bases stayed unmatched. There are 14 residues in the CDR3. Written as DNA, the CDR3 is TGCGCCAGCAGCTTGGGAGGGACAGGGAGCGGCTACACCTTC. Translating it yields CASSLGGTGSGYTF.

This chain links TRBV7-9 with TRBJ1-1, with TRBD1 as a possible D gene (5 bases). With 7 bases removed from V and 5 bases from J, the gap between germline ends came to 11 bases. Germline V gene lookup returns CDR1 SEHNR and CDR2 FQNEAQ (reference sequence). The CDR3 loop spans 12 amino acids. The CDR3 DNA is TGTGCCAGCACCGTCGGGGGGACTGAAGCTTTCTTT. Translated: CASTVGGTEAFF.

The CDR3 DNA follows: TGTGCCAGCAGCTCGACGCGACTAGCGGGGTTCACAGATACGCAGTATTTT. It translates to CASSSTRLAGFTDTQYF. This chain links TRBV14 with TRBJ2-3, with 11 bases that match TRBD2. The V and J ends lost 5 bases and 2 bases, in that order; junction bases with no gene match: 9. CDR1 and CDR2 from the germline V gene are SGHDN and FVKESK. CDR3 length equals 17 residues. Combining the CDR3 with reference TRBV14 and TRBJ2-3 gives the whole variable domain EAGVTQFPSHSVIEKGQTVTLRCDPISGHDNLYWYRRVMGKEIKFLLHFVKESKQDESGMPNNRFLAERTGGTYSTLKVQPAELEDSGVYFCASSSTRLAGFTDTQYFGPGTRLTVL.

This clone has only a few counts. The rearrangement uses TRBV2 and TRBJ2-5; D gene unclear. CDR3 length equals 12 residues. Germline V gene lookup returns CDR1 SNHLY and CDR2 FYNNEI. Trimming shortened V by 4 bases and J by 4 bases, and 7 bases separated the two germline ends. CDR3 coding DNA: TGTGCCAGCAGTGTCATTTCAGAGACCCAGTACTTC. It is translated as CASSVISETQYF.